A selection of T cell receptor beta chains follows, all from one sample in a study of human T cells and chemical hapten exposure. TCRdb recomputed calls from the RACE reads with MiXCR, one row per CDR3 protein. Of 250,000 or so distinct CDR3 sequences in the sample, roughly 7.7% were seen once. The specimen was whole blood, collected in connection with sensitization to the hapten diphenylcyclopropenone (DPC). The source of these receptors is a man between 18 and 35 years old with alopecia areata. Some clones in this sample may be carry-over from other donors' samples. Each CDR3 is given with its conserved first and last residue. D genes are given only for firm matches. Where a row states a size, it is once, few, many or the class of an expanded clone; other rows omit it.

j_call: TRBJ2-7
clone_size: many
v_call: TRBV12-3/TRBV12-4
cdr3_length: 13
d_call: -
cdr3_aa: CASSHRDSYEQYF
cdr3_nt: TGTGCCAGCAGCCACCGAGACTCCTACGAGCAGTACTTC

j_call: TRBJ1-2
clone_size: few
v_call: TRBV12-3/TRBV12-4
cdr3_length: 13
d_call: -
cdr3_aa: CASSWGAEYGYTF
cdr3_nt: TGTGCCAGCAGTTGGGGGGCCGAATATGGCTACACCTTC

j_call: TRBJ1-5
clone_size: many
v_call: TRBV6-5
cdr3_length: 13
d_call: -
cdr3_aa: CASSLSRDQPQHF
cdr3_nt: TGTGCCAGCAGTCTCTCCCGGGATCAGCCCCAGCATTTT

j_call: TRBJ2-3
clone_size: -
v_call: TRBV7-2
cdr3_length: 15
d_call: TRBD2
cdr3_aa: CASSATSVDTDTQYF
cdr3_nt: TGTGCCAGCAGCGCGACTAGCGTCGACACAGATACGCAGTATTTT

j_call: TRBJ1-6
clone_size: -
v_call: TRBV6-5
cdr3_length: 17
d_call: -
cdr3_aa: CASSAARASSYNSPLHF
cdr3_nt: TGTGCCAGCAGCGCCGCAAGGGCGAGCTCCTATAATTCACCCCTCCACTTT

j_call: TRBJ2-5
clone_size: few
v_call: TRBV6-6
cdr3_length: 11
d_call: -
cdr3_aa: CASSWEETQYF
cdr3_nt: TGTGCCAGCAGTTGGGAAGAGACCCAGTACTTC

j_call: TRBJ2-1
clone_size: -
v_call: TRBV7-9
cdr3_length: 12
d_call: -
cdr3_aa: CASSLTNNEQFF
cdr3_nt: TGTGCCAGCAGCTTAACGAACAATGAGCAGTTCTTC

j_call: TRBJ1-5
clone_size: few
v_call: TRBV6-2/TRBV6-3
cdr3_length: 15
d_call: -
cdr3_aa: CASSSKDRKIGAQHF
cdr3_nt: TGTGCCAGCAGTTCCAAGGACAGAAAGATAGGAGCCCAGCATTTT

j_call: TRBJ2-7
clone_size: many
v_call: TRBV6-2/TRBV6-3
cdr3_length: 15
d_call: -
cdr3_aa: CASSYSRGSGYEQYF
cdr3_nt: TGTGCCAGCAGTTACTCACGGGGATCGGGCTACGAGCAGTACTTC

j_call: TRBJ1-2
clone_size: -
v_call: TRBV7-4
cdr3_length: 15
d_call: TRBD1
cdr3_aa: CASSPGTGEAYGYTF
cdr3_nt: TGTGCCAGCAGCCCGGGGACAGGGGAAGCCTATGGCTACACCTTC

j_call: TRBJ2-4
clone_size: few
v_call: TRBV7-8
cdr3_length: 14
d_call: -
cdr3_aa: CASSLGGSKNIQYF
cdr3_nt: TGTGCCAGCAGCTTGGGCGGATCCAAAAACATTCAGTACTTC

j_call: TRBJ2-2
clone_size: many
v_call: TRBV2
cdr3_length: 14
d_call: -
cdr3_aa: CASSAQGSPGELFF
cdr3_nt: TGTGCCAGCAGTGCCCAGGGTTCCCCCGGGGAGCTGTTTTTT

j_call: TRBJ1-4
clone_size: few
v_call: TRBV6-2/TRBV6-3
cdr3_length: 13
d_call: TRBD1
cdr3_aa: CASRQGSDEKLFF
cdr3_nt: TGTGCCAGCAGACAGGGGAGCGATGAAAAACTGTTTTTT

j_call: TRBJ2-5
clone_size: -
v_call: TRBV5-1
cdr3_length: 15
d_call: -
cdr3_aa: CASSTVSQGQETQYF
cdr3_nt: TGCGCCAGCAGCACGGTATCACAGGGACAAGAGACCCAGTACTTC

j_call: TRBJ1-1
clone_size: few
v_call: TRBV7-9
cdr3_length: 15
d_call: -
cdr3_aa: CASSLTPNEGTEAFF
cdr3_nt: TGTGCCAGCAGCTTAACGCCTAATGAGGGCACTGAAGCTTTCTTT

j_call: TRBJ1-1
clone_size: many
v_call: TRBV5-1
cdr3_length: 15
d_call: TRBD1
cdr3_aa: CASSPNLQGSTEAFF
cdr3_nt: TGCGCCAGCAGCCCAAACCTACAGGGGAGCACTGAAGCTTTCTTT

j_call: TRBJ1-2
clone_size: -
v_call: TRBV12-3/TRBV12-4
cdr3_length: 13
d_call: -
cdr3_aa: CASSFGQGIGYTF
cdr3_nt: TGTGCCAGCAGTTTCGGGCAGGGGATCGGCTACACCTTC

j_call: TRBJ1-1
clone_size: few
v_call: TRBV6-6
cdr3_length: 11
d_call: -
cdr3_aa: CASSSTPPGTF
cdr3_nt: TGTGCCAGCAGTTCGACGCCGCCTGGAACATTT

j_call: TRBJ2-3
clone_size: -
v_call: TRBV7-2
cdr3_length: 16
d_call: TRBD1
cdr3_aa: CASSLVSGGLVDTQYF
cdr3_nt: TGTGCCAGCAGCTTAGTATCAGGGGGTTTGGTGGATACGCAGTATTTT

j_call: TRBJ2-5
clone_size: -
v_call: TRBV9
cdr3_length: 14
d_call: -
cdr3_aa: CASSTVSTLGTQYF
cdr3_nt: TGTGCCAGCAGCACGGTCAGTACTCTGGGGACCCAGTACTTC

j_call: TRBJ1-1
clone_size: few
v_call: TRBV11-2
cdr3_length: 14
d_call: -
cdr3_aa: CASSGYGGGTEAFF
cdr3_nt: TGTGCCAGCAGCGGCTACGGTGGGGGGACTGAAGCTTTCTTT

j_call: TRBJ1-6
clone_size: few
v_call: TRBV10-3
cdr3_length: 14
d_call: TRBD1
cdr3_aa: CAISDGQGSSPLHF
cdr3_nt: TGTGCCATCAGTGATGGACAGGGGAGTTCACCCCTCCACTTT

j_call: TRBJ1-6
clone_size: few
v_call: TRBV20-1
cdr3_length: 13
d_call: TRBD1
cdr3_aa: CSASHRGYSPLHF
cdr3_nt: TGCAGTGCTAGTCACAGGGGTTATTCACCCCTCCACTTT

j_call: TRBJ1-1
clone_size: few
v_call: TRBV7-3
cdr3_length: 15
d_call: -
cdr3_aa: CASSLWGPGNTEAFF
cdr3_nt: TGTGCCAGCAGCTTGTGGGGACCGGGGAACACTGAAGCTTTCTTT

j_call: TRBJ2-2
clone_size: few
v_call: TRBV6-5
cdr3_length: 16
d_call: -
cdr3_aa: CASSPRTPANTGELFF
cdr3_nt: TGTGCCAGCAGTCCGCGGACACCTGCGAACACCGGGGAGCTGTTTTTT

j_call: TRBJ2-4
clone_size: many
v_call: TRBV6-5
cdr3_length: 14
d_call: TRBD2
cdr3_aa: CASTERGGKNIQYF
cdr3_nt: TGTGCCAGCACTGAGCGGGGTGGCAAAAACATTCAGTACTTC

j_call: TRBJ2-7
clone_size: -
v_call: TRBV6-5
cdr3_length: 14
d_call: -
cdr3_aa: CASSYSGARTEQYF
cdr3_nt: TGTGCCAGCAGTTACTCCGGGGCCCGTACCGAGCAGTACTTC

j_call: TRBJ2-6
clone_size: few
v_call: TRBV2
cdr3_length: 16
d_call: -
cdr3_aa: CASNLDDHGGANVLTF
cdr3_nt: TGTGCCAGCAACTTGGACGACCATGGTGGGGCCAACGTCCTGACTTTC

j_call: TRBJ1-4
clone_size: few
v_call: TRBV12-3/TRBV12-4
cdr3_length: 13
d_call: TRBD1
cdr3_aa: CATRGGAGEKLFF
cdr3_nt: TGTGCCACTAGAGGGGGCGCGGGTGAAAAACTGTTTTTT

j_call: TRBJ1-1
clone_size: many
v_call: TRBV20-1
cdr3_length: 13
d_call: -
cdr3_aa: CSALPGGNTEAFF
cdr3_nt: TGCAGTGCCTTGCCGGGGGGAAACACTGAAGCTTTCTTT

j_call: TRBJ2-2
clone_size: many
v_call: TRBV3-1
cdr3_length: 15
d_call: -
cdr3_aa: CASSPLQGNTGELFF
cdr3_nt: TGTGCCAGCAGTCCACTCCAGGGAAACACCGGGGAGCTGTTTTTT

j_call: TRBJ2-3
clone_size: many
v_call: TRBV12-3/TRBV12-4
cdr3_length: 15
d_call: TRBD1
cdr3_aa: CASSDDRGHTDTQYF
cdr3_nt: TGTGCCAGCAGTGACGACAGGGGTCACACAGATACGCAGTATTTT

j_call: TRBJ2-3
clone_size: -
v_call: TRBV6-2/TRBV6-3
cdr3_length: 15
d_call: -
cdr3_aa: CASSDRSGSTDTQYF
cdr3_nt: TGTGCCAGCAGCGACCGATCGGGCAGCACAGATACGCAGTATTTT

j_call: TRBJ1-1
clone_size: few
v_call: TRBV29-1
cdr3_length: 12
d_call: -
cdr3_aa: CSVSLVNTEAFF
cdr3_nt: TGCAGCGTTTCTCTGGTGAACACTGAAGCTTTCTTT

j_call: TRBJ1-2
clone_size: few
v_call: TRBV6-5
cdr3_length: 14
d_call: -
cdr3_aa: CASSHLGANYGYTF
cdr3_nt: TGTGCCAGCAGCCACCTAGGAGCTAACTATGGCTACACCTTC

j_call: TRBJ2-3
clone_size: many
v_call: TRBV9
cdr3_length: 21
d_call: TRBD1
cdr3_aa: CASSSRRSGLSRGNSTDTQYF
cdr3_nt: TGTGCCAGCAGCTCCCGTAGGAGTGGACTCTCCAGGGGGAATAGCACAGATACGCAGTATTTT

j_call: TRBJ2-2
clone_size: -
v_call: TRBV5-5
cdr3_length: 14
d_call: -
cdr3_aa: CASSLVLVTGELFF
cdr3_nt: TGTGCCAGCAGCTTGGTCTTGGTCACCGGGGAGCTGTTTTTT

j_call: TRBJ2-3
clone_size: many
v_call: TRBV2
cdr3_length: 12
d_call: -
cdr3_aa: CASSEGTDTQYF
cdr3_nt: TGTGCCAGCAGTGAAGGCACAGATACGCAGTATTTT

j_call: TRBJ1-2
clone_size: few
v_call: TRBV7-2
cdr3_length: 14
d_call: TRBD1
cdr3_aa: CASSSADRPNGYTF
cdr3_nt: TGTGCCAGCAGCTCGGCGGACAGGCCCAATGGCTACACCTTC

j_call: TRBJ2-5
clone_size: many
v_call: TRBV7-3
cdr3_length: 13
d_call: TRBD1
cdr3_aa: CASSVGQGETQYF
cdr3_nt: TGTGCCAGCAGCGTGGGACAGGGAGAGACCCAGTACTTC

j_call: TRBJ1-6
clone_size: -
v_call: TRBV18
cdr3_length: 12
d_call: -
cdr3_aa: CASSTWPEPLHF
cdr3_nt: TGTGCCAGCTCAACCTGGCCCGAGCCCCTCCACTTT

j_call: TRBJ2-1
clone_size: -
v_call: TRBV6-4
cdr3_length: 14
d_call: -
cdr3_aa: CASSDTSRSSEQFF
cdr3_nt: TGTGCCAGCAGTGACACTAGCCGTTCCAGTGAGCAGTTCTTC

j_call: TRBJ2-3
clone_size: few
v_call: TRBV6-6
cdr3_length: 17
d_call: -
cdr3_aa: CASSYGSRSTSTDTQYF
cdr3_nt: TGTGCCAGCAGTTACGGGTCGAGAAGTACTAGCACAGATACGCAGTATTTT

j_call: TRBJ2-7
clone_size: many
v_call: TRBV9
cdr3_length: 16
d_call: TRBD2
cdr3_aa: CASSLAPSGGAYEQYF
cdr3_nt: TGTGCCAGCAGCTTAGCCCCTAGCGGGGGGGCCTACGAGCAGTACTTC

j_call: TRBJ1-6
clone_size: few
v_call: TRBV20-1
cdr3_length: 15
d_call: TRBD1
cdr3_aa: CSALPGTGAHSPLHF
cdr3_nt: TGCAGTGCTCTGCCCGGGACAGGGGCACATTCACCCCTCCACTTT

j_call: TRBJ2-2
clone_size: few
v_call: TRBV3-1
cdr3_length: 14
d_call: TRBD1
cdr3_aa: CASSQTGFGGELFF
cdr3_nt: TGTGCCAGCAGCCAGACAGGGTTTGGCGGGGAGCTGTTTTTT

j_call: TRBJ2-1
clone_size: many
v_call: TRBV7-9
cdr3_length: 15
d_call: TRBD2
cdr3_aa: CASSLSGGSYNEQFF
cdr3_nt: TGTGCCAGCAGCCTAAGCGGGGGCTCCTACAATGAGCAGTTCTTC